This T cell receptor (beta chain) was identified during a study of T cell repertoires in cytomegalovirus infection. Overall study: Through public TCR beta signatures, both CMV infection and matching HLA type were indicated.

V trimming: 6 bases; J trimming: 0 bases; junction bases outside the gene matches: 4. Germline CDR1 reads MNHNY; CDR2 reads SVGAGI (reference sequence). This CDR3 comprises 14 residues. A single record per CDR3 protein comes from TCRdb applying MiXCR to the reads. The table lists a few hundred thousand distinct CDR3 sequences, about a sixth of them singletons. The TCR sequence derives from a human donor in good health (CMV status not recorded). Some clones in this sample may be carry-over from other donors' samples. The V and J genes are TRBV6-6 and TRBJ2-5, with 7 bases that match TRBD1. Sequences were obtained from PBMCs. The CDR3 DNA sequence: TGTGCCAGCAGCTGGGGACAGTACCAAGAGACCCAGTACTTC. Translating gives CASSWGQYQETQYF.